These 8 T cell receptor beta chains came from one sample sequenced in a study of cytomegalovirus exposure and HLA in healthy donors. The PCR had 60 Vbeta and 13 Jbeta primers. Clones were read by immunoSEQ multiplex PCR, and TCRdb kept only the in-frame ones, dropping some. The sample records about 150,000 clones, around 70% being singletons. Sequences were obtained from PBMCs. The receptors shown here come from a woman aged 55-70 years in good health and CMV-seropositive.

The chain is built from TRBV6-1 and TRBJ2-7; tentative D call: TRBD2 (6 bases). The V gene's germline CDR1 is MNHNS and CDR2 SASEGT. Trimming left V 6 bases short and J 7 bases short, with 16 bases between. The CDR3 sequence is 13 residues long. CDR3 sequence: CASRGGSLPEQYF. For the CDR3, the DNA is TGTGCCAGCAGGGGAGGTAGTTTGCCGGAGCAGTACTTC.

The chain has TRBV7-9 and TRBJ1-2; perhaps TRBD1 as D (5 bases). The CDR3 is 12 residues long. V was clipped by 2 bases and J by 11 bases, with 12 bases between them. The germline gives CDR1 SEHNR, CDR2 FQNEAQ (reference sequence). CDR3 sequence (DNA): TGTGCCAGCAGCTTAACGGTCAAGGGGTACACCTTC. It encodes CASSLTVKGYTF.

The V and J genes are TRBV5-1 and TRBJ1-3; 10 nucleotides line up with TRBD1. Germline CDR1 is SGHRS and CDR2 is YFSETQ. Unmatched junction bases numbered 3, after V lost 2 bases and J lost 4 bases. This CDR3 has 15 residues. CDR3 in DNA: TGCGCCAGCAGCTTCCAGACAGGGGGCGGAAACACCATATATTTT. As protein: CASSFQTGGGNTIYF. Full variable domain (rest looked up from reference TRBV5-1 and TRBJ1-3): KAGVTQTPRYLIKTRGQQVTLSCSPISGHRSVSWYQQTPGQGLQFLFEYFSETQRNKGNFPGRFSGRQFSNSRSEMNVSTLELGDSALYLCASSFQTGGGNTIYFGEGSWLTVV.

This clone was seen more than once but under ten times. This chain connects TRBV5-4 to TRBJ1-2, with 10 bases matching TRBD1. This CDR3 is built from 15 residues. V was pared by 3 bases and J by 4 bases, with 6 bases of the junction left unmatched. Germline V gives CDR1 SGHNT, CDR2 YYREEE (reference sequence). Here the CDR3 DNA reads TGTGCCAGCAGCTCGGGACAGGGGCGACCCTATGGCTACACCTTC. Its protein product is CASSSGQGRPYGYTF.

This clone has only a few counts. J is TRBJ1-2 and V is TRBV7-2, with TRBD1 as a possible D gene (6 bases). The V gene lost 0 bases and the J gene lost 5 bases, with 13 bases spanning the gap. The germline V gene has CDR1 SGHTA and CDR2 FQGNSA. The length of the CDR3 is 15 residues. The CDR3 DNA reads TGTGCCAGCAGCTTAGCGGTGACAGGAGGATATGGCTACACCTTC. It encodes CASSLAVTGGYGYTF.

The chain combines TRBV28 with TRBJ2-5; D is possibly TRBD1 (5 bases). Looked up from germline, CDR1 is MDHEN and CDR2 is SYDVKM. CDR3 length: 12 residues. V lost 8 bases, J lost 1 base, and 8 bases lay in between. The CDR3 DNA follows: TGTGCCAGCGGGGCTTCCCAAGAGACCCAGTACTTC. Translation gives CASGASQETQYF.

This chain joins TRBV30 and TRBJ2-1, with 7 bases identical to TRBD1. The germline gives CDR1 GTSNPN, CDR2 SVGIG (reference sequence). Trimming took 0 bases from V and 7 from J; bases not matched to a gene: 6. This CDR3 contains 14 residues. This CDR3 is CAWSVWTGWNEQFF. The CDR3 DNA reads TGTGCCTGGAGTGTATGGACAGGATGGAATGAGCAGTTCTTC.

This clone was recorded once. The rearrangement joins TRBV27 to TRBJ1-2; 9 bases are shared with TRBD1. CDR1 and CDR2 from the germline V gene are MNHEY and SMNVEV (reference sequence). The CDR3 loop spans 12 amino acids. V dropped 10 bases and J dropped 8; count of bases not matched to a gene: 8. The CDR3 nucleotides are TGTGCCACCAAAACAGGGGGCGGAGGCTACACCTTC. Translating it yields CATKTGGGGYTF.